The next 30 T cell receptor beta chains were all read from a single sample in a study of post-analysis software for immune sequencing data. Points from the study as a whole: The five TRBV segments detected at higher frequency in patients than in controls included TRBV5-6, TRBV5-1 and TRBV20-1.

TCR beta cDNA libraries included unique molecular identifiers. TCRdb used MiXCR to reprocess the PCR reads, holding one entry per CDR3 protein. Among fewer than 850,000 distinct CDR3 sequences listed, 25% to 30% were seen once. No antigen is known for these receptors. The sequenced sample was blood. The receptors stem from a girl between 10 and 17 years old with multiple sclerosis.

The CDR3 DNA is TGTGCCAGCAGTTTCGCCAGGAACAATGAGCAGTTCTTC. Translated: CASSFARNNEQFF. The chain carries TRBV28 and TRBJ2-1; D call uncertain. V was trimmed by 3 bases and J by 5 bases, leaving 8 bases between them. The germline gives CDR1 MDHEN, CDR2 SYDVKM. This CDR3 has 13 amino acids.

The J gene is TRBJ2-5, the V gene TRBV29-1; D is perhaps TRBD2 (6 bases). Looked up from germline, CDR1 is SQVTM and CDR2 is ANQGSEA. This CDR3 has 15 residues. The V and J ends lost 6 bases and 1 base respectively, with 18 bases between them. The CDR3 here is CSVVGGRIIQETQYF. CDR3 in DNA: TGCAGCGTCGTCGGGGGACGGATAATCCAAGAGACCCAGTACTTC.

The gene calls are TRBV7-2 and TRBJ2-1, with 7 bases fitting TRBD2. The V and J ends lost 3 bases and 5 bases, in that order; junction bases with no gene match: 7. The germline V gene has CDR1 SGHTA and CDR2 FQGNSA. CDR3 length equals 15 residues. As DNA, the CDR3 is TGTGCCAGCAGCTTGGAGGGAGGGCCGAACAATGAGCAGTTCTTC. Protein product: CASSLEGGPNNEQFF.

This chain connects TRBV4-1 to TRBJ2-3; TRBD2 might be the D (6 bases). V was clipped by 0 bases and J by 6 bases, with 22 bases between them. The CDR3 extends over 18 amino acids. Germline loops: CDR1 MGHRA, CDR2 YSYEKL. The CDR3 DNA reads TGCGCCAGCAGCCAAGAGGGTTTTCGGGGGTCAGTATTGGATACGCAGTATTTT. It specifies CASSQEGFRGSVLDTQYF.

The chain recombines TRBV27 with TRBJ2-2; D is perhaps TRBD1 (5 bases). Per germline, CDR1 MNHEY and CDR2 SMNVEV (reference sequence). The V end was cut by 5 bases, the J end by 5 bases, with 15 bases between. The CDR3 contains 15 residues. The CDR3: CASSGPTVTTGELFF. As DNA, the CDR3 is TGTGCCAGCAGTGGCCCGACAGTTACGACCGGGGAGCTGTTTTTT.

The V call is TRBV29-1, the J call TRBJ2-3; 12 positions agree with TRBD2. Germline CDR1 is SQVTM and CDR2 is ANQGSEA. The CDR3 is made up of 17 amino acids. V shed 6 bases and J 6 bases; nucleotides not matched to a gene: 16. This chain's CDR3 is CSVFSPSGGARSDTQYF. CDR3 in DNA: TGCAGCGTCTTCAGCCCTAGCGGGGGGGCTAGGAGTGATACGCAGTATTTT.

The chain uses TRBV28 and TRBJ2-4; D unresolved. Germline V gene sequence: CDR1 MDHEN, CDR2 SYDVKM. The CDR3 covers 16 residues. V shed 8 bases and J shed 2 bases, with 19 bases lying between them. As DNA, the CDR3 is TGTGCCAGCGAGGCCACCTTTTTGGGGACCAAAAACATTCAGTACTTC. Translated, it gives CASEATFLGTKNIQYF.

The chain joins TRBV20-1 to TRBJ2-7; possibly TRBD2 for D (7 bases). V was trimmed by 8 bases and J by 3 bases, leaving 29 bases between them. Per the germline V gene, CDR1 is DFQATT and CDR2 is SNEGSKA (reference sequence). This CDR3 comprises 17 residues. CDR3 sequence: CSIGGPGRLAANYEQYF. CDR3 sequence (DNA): TGCAGTATAGGGGGTCCAGGGAGGCTAGCGGCCAACTACGAGCAGTACTTC.

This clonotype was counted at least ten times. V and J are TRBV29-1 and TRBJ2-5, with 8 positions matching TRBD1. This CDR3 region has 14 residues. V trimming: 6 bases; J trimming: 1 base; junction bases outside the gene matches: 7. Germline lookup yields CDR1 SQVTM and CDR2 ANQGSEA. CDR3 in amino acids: CSVPRTGTQETQYF. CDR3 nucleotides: TGCAGCGTCCCTAGGACAGGGACCCAAGAGACCCAGTACTTC.

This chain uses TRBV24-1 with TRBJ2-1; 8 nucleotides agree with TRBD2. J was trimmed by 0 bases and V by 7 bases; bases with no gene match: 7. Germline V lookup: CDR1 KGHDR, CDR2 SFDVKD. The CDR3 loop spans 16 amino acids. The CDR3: CATSPTLAGSYNEQFF. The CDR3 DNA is TGTGCCACCAGCCCCACCCTAGCGGGCTCCTACAATGAGCAGTTCTTC.

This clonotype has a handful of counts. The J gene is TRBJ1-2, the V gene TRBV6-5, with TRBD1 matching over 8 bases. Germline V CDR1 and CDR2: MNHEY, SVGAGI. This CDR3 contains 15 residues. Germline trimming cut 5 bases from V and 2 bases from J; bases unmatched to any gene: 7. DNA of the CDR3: TGTGCCAGCAGTAGACAGGGGATATTCAACTATGGCTACACCTTC. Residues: CASSRQGIFNYGYTF.

The CDR3 spells CASSPDRGRQYF. The CDR3 DNA is TGTGCCAGCAGCCCAGACCGGGGCCGGCAGTATTTT. V and J are TRBV14 and TRBJ2-3; D tentatively reads TRBD1 or TRBD2 (5 bases each). The CDR3 contains 12 residues. Germline CDR1 and CDR2: SGHDN and FVKESK. Trimming took 4 bases from V and 11 from J, leaving 13 bases between them.

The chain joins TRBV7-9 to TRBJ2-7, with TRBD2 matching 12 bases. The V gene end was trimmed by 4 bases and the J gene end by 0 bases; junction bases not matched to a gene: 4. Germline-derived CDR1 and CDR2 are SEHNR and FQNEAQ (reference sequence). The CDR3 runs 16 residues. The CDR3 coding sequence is TGTGCCAGCAGCTCCCGGACTAGCGGGACCTCCTACGAGCAGTACTTC. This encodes CASSSRTSGTSYEQYF. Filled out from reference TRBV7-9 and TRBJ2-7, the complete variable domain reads DTGVSQNPRHKITKRGQNVTFRCDPISEHNRLYWYRQTLGQGPEFLTYFQNEAQLEKSRLLSDRFSAERPKGSFSTLEIQRTEQGDSAMYLCASSSRTSGTSYEQYFGPGTRLTVT.

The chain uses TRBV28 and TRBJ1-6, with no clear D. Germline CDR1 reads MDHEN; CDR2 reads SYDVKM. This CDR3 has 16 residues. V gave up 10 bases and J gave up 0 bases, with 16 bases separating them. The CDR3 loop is CATQKAGGSYNSPLHF. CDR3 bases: TGTGCCACTCAAAAGGCGGGAGGCTCCTATAATTCACCCCTCCACTTT.

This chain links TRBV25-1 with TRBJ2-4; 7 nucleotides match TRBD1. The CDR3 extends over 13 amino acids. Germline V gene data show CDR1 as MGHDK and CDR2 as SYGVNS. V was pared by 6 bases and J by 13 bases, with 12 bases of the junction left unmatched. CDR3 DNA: TGTGCCAGCAGCTACGGGACAGCTAATGAGCAGTACTTC. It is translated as CASSYGTANEQYF.

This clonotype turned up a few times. The CDR3 region is CASRGTGGRALRSGANVLTF. The DNA of the CDR3 is TGTGCCAGCCGCGGGACTGGCGGGAGGGCCTTACGGTCTGGGGCCAACGTCCTGACTTTC. The chain uses TRBV6-1 and TRBJ2-6, with TRBD2 matching over 9 bases. Germline V gene sequence: CDR1 MNHNS, CDR2 SASEGT. Losses at the gene ends were 8 bases for V and 1 base for J; bases not matched to a gene: 18. The length of the CDR3 is 20 residues.

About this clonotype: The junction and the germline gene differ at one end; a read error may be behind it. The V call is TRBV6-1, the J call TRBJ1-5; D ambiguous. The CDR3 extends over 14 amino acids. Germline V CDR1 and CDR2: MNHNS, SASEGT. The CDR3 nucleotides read TGTGCCGGCAGTGAAGGCGGAGACCATCAGCCCCAGCATTTT. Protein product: CAGSEGGDHQPQHF.

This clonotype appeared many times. This CDR3 reads CASSLAPWGGGLTYEQYF. The CDR3 DNA sequence: TGTGCCAGCAGCTTAGCTCCCTGGGGAGGGGGCCTCACCTACGAGCAGTACTTC. The chain is built from TRBV7-9 and TRBJ2-7; D tentatively reads TRBD1 or TRBD2 (7 bases each). The length of the CDR3 is 18 residues. Deletions cut 0 bases from V and 2 bases from J, with 20 bases between. Per germline, CDR1 SEHNR and CDR2 FQNEAQ (reference sequence).

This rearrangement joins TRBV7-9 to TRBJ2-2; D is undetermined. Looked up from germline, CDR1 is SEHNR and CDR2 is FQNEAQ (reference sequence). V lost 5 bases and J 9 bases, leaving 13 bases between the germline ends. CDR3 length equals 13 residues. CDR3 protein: CASSANQARELFF. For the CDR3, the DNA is TGTGCCAGCAGCGCAAACCAAGCCCGGGAGCTGTTTTTT.

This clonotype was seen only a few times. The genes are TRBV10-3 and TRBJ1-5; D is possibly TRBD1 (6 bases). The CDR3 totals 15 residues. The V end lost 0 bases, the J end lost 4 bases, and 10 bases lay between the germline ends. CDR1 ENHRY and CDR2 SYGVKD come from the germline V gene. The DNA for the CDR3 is TGTGCCATCAGTGAGTCGCGACAGGTTAATCAGCCCCAGCATTTT. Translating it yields CAISESRQVNQPQHF.

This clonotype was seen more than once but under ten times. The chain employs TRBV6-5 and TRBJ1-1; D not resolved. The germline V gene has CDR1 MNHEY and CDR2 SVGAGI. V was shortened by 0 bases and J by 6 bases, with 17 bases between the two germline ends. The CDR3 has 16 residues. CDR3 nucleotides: TGTGCCAGCAGTTACTCAAGAATCCCCATCCGCGCTGAAGCTTTCTTT. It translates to CASSYSRIPIRAEAFF.

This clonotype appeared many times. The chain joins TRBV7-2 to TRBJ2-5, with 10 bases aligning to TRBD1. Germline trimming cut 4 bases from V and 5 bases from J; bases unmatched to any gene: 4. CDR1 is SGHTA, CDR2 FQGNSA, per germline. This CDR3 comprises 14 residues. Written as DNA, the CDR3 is TGTGCCAGCAGCTCCAGGACAGGGGGGGAGACCCAGTACTTC. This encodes CASSSRTGGETQYF.

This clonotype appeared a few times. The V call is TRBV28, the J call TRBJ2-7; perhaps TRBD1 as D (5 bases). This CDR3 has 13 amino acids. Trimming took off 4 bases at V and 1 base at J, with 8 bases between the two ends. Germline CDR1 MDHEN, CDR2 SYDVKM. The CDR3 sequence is CASSSDISYEQYF. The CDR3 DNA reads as TGTGCCAGCAGTTCGGACATTTCCTACGAGCAGTACTTC.

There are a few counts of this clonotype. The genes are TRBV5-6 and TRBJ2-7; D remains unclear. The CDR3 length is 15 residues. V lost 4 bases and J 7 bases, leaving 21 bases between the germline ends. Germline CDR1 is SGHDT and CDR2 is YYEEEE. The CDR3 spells CASSGAHLSGFEQYF. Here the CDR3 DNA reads TGTGCCAGCAGCGGAGCACACCTTTCCGGGTTTGAGCAGTACTTC.

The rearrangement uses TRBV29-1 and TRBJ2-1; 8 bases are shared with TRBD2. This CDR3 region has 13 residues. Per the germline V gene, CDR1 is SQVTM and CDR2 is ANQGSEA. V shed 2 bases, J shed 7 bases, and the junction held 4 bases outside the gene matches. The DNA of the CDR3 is TGCAGCGTTGAAATCCGGGGGGGGAATGAGCAGTTCTTC. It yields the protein CSVEIRGGNEQFF.

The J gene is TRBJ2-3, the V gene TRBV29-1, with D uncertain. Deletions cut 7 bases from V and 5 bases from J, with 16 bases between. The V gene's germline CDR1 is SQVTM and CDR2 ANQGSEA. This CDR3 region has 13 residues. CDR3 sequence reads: CSAQNKNQDTQYF. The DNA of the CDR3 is TGCAGCGCCCAGAACAAAAACCAAGATACGCAGTATTTT.

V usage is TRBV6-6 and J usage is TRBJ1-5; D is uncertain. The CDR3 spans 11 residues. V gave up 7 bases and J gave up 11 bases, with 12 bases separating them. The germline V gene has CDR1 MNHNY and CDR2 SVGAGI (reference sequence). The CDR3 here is CASNREGTQHF. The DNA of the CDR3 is TGTGCCAGCAACCGCGAAGGGACCCAGCATTTT.

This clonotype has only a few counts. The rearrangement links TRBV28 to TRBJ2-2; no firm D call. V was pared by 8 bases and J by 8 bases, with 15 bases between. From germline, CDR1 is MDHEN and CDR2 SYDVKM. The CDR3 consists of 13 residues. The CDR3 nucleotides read TGTGCCAGCTTATTGGTAGGAGATGGGGAGCTGTTTTTT. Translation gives CASLLVGDGELFF.

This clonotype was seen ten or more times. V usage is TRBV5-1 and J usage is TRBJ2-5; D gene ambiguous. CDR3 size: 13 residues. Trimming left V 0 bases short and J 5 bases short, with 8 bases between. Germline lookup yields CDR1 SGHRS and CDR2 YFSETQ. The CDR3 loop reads CASSLDVAETQYF. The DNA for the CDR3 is TGCGCCAGCAGCTTGGACGTTGCGGAGACCCAGTACTTC.

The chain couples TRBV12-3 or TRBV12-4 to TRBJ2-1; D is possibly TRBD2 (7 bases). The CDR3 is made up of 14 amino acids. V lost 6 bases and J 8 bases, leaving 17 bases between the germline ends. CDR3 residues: CASSAGAHGDEQFF. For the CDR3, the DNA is TGTGCCAGCAGCGCGGGGGCCCACGGCGATGAGCAGTTCTTC.